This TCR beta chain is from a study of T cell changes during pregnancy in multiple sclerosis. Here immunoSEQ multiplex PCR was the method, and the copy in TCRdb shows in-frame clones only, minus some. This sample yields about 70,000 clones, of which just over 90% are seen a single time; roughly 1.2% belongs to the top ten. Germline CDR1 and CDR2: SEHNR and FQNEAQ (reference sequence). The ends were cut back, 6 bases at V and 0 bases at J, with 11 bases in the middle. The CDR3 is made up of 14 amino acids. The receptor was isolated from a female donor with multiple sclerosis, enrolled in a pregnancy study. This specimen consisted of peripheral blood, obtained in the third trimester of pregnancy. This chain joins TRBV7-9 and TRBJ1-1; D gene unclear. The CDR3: CASSSQALNTEAFF. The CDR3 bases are TGTGCCAGCAGTTCTCAGGCCTTGAACACTGAAGCTTTCTTT.